This is a list of T cell receptor beta chains from one sample in a study of shared clonotypes between healthy human individuals. Profiled with immunoSEQ multiplex PCR; TCRdb holds only in-frame clones, not every one. The sample holds some 300,000 clones; 70% to 75% are singletons and the top ten take about 10%. The sample taken for sequencing was memory CD4+ T cells sorted from blood. The receptors derive from a man aged 25-40 years in good health. Both conserved end residues are part of each CDR3. D genes are given only for firm matches. Only some rows state a clone size, as once, few, many or a class for expanded clones.

cdr3_aa | cdr3_nt | j_call | v_call | clone_size | d_call
CASSPRLAVNTGELFF | TGTGCCAGCAGCCCACGACTAGCGGTGAACACCGGGGAGCTGTTTTTT | TRBJ2-2 | TRBV14 | . | TRBD2
CASSLVRGPSYNEQFF | TGTGCCAGCAGCTTAGTTAGGGGACCCTCCTACAATGAGCAGTTCTTC | TRBJ2-1 | TRBV11-3 | few | .
CASSLTWVDEQFF | TGTGCCAGCAGCTTAACGTGGGTCGATGAGCAGTTCTTC | TRBJ2-1 | TRBV7-2 | . | .
CASSFLALGETQYF | TGCGCCAGCAGCTTCCTGGCTTTGGGAGAGACCCAGTACTTC | TRBJ2-5 | TRBV5-1 | . | .
CASITTQFIEQYF | TGTGCCAGCATAACGACCCAATTCATCGAGCAGTACTTC | TRBJ2-7 | TRBV6-5 | . | .
CASSLRGGNTEAFF | TGCGCCAGCAGCTTGAGGGGTGGGAACACTGAAGCTTTCTTT | TRBJ1-1 | TRBV5-1 | few | .
CASSLYGQARLGPQHF | TGTGCCAGCAGCCTTTACGGGCAGGCCAGATTGGGGCCCCAGCATTTT | TRBJ1-5 | TRBV14 | few | .
CASSAPGQKNEKLFF | TGTGCCAGCAGCGCCCCGGGACAGAAAAATGAAAAACTGTTTTTT | TRBJ1-4 | TRBV2 | many | TRBD1
CASSDQTGGEKLFF | TGTGCCAGCAGTGATCAGACAGGCGGTGAAAAACTGTTTTTT | TRBJ1-4 | TRBV25-1 | once | .
CASRKTGPSGNTIYF | TGTGCCAGCAGAAAAACGGGGCCCTCTGGAAACACCATATATTTT | TRBJ1-3 | TRBV27 | . | .
CASSFQSNEQFF | TGTGCCAGCAGCTTTCAGAGTAATGAGCAGTTCTTC | TRBJ2-1 | TRBV11-3 | many | .
CASSLRGAGVHKETQYF | TGTGCCAGCAGCTTGCGGGGAGCGGGAGTCCATAAGGAGACCCAGTACTTC | TRBJ2-5 | TRBV5-4 | . | TRBD2
CASSPYGTSGRDEQYF | TGTGCCAGCAGTCCTTACGGGACTAGCGGGAGGGACGAGCAGTACTTC | TRBJ2-7 | TRBV28 | . | TRBD2
CASREQGAVQPQHF | TGTGCCAGTAGGGAACAGGGGGCCGTTCAGCCCCAGCATTTT | TRBJ1-5 | TRBV19 | . | TRBD1
CASSEFRGNGNTIYF | TGTGCCAGCAGTGAATTTAGGGGTAATGGAAACACCATATATTTT | TRBJ1-3 | TRBV25-1 | . | .
CASRRDTSNEKLFF | TGTGCCAGCAGGAGGGACACATCTAATGAAAAACTGTTTTTT | TRBJ1-4 | TRBV6-1 | once | .
CAISESKASSRGGEKLFF | TGTGCCATCAGTGAGTCGAAAGCGTCGAGTAGAGGCGGTGAAAAACTGTTTTTT | TRBJ1-4 | TRBV10-3 | . | .
CASSQARVQFF | TGTGCCAGCAGCCAAGCCCGGGTCCAGTTCTTC | TRBJ2-1 | TRBV14 | . | .
CASSLALGAGAVTGELFF | TGTGCTAGCAGCTTAGCGCTAGGTGCGGGAGCGGTCACCGGGGAGCTGTTTTTT | TRBJ2-2 | TRBV7-7 | . | TRBD2
CASSYSQNTEAFF | TGTGCCAGCAGTTACAGTCAAAACACTGAAGCTTTCTTT | TRBJ1-1 | TRBV6-6 | . | .
CASSSAQQGSGANVLTF | TGCGCCAGCAGCTCCGCCCAACAGGGCTCTGGGGCCAACGTCCTGACTTTC | TRBJ2-6 | TRBV5-1 | . | .
CASSAGADYEQYF | TGTGCCAGCAGTGCAGGGGCAGACTACGAGCAGTACTTC | TRBJ2-7 | TRBV6-6 | once | .
CASTYRGENTEAFF | TGTGCCAGTACATACAGGGGGGAGAACACTGAAGCTTTCTTT | TRBJ1-1 | TRBV5-6 | once | TRBD1
CASSNIKTGARQYNEQFF | TGTGCCAGCAGCAACATCAAGACAGGGGCTCGTCAGTACAATGAGCAGTTCTTC | TRBJ2-1 | TRBV5-4 | . | TRBD1
CASSVGTSTLLPQFF | TGTGCCAGCAGCGTAGGGACTTCTACATTACTACCACAGTTCTTC | TRBJ2-1 | TRBV7-9 | many | .
CASSPADAGNTIYF | TGTGCCAGCTCACCCGCGGACGCCGGAAACACCATATATTTT | TRBJ1-3 | TRBV18 | once | .
CASSPRRGTGELFF | TGTGCCAGCAGCCCCAGAAGGGGCACCGGGGAGCTGTTTTTT | TRBJ2-2 | TRBV28 | once | .
CASSLLPPRGRETQYF | TGTGCCAGCAGTTTACTGCCCCCCCGAGGGCGGGAGACCCAGTACTTC | TRBJ2-5 | TRBV28 | . | .
CASSLGPEQPQHF | TGCGCCAGCAGCTTGGGCCCGGAACAGCCCCAGCATTTT | TRBJ1-5 | TRBV5-1 | . | .
CASSQDKSSYNEQFF | TGTGCCAGCAGCCAAGATAAAAGCTCCTACAATGAGCAGTTCTTC | TRBJ2-1 | TRBV4-2 | . | .
CATSRTGGAGTDTQYF | TGTGCCACCAGCAGGACAGGGGGCGCCGGCACAGATACGCAGTATTTT | TRBJ2-3 | TRBV15 | . | TRBD1
CASSLDPGQGDTYEQYF | TGTGCCAGCAGCTTAGACCCTGGACAGGGGGATACCTACGAGCAGTACTTC | TRBJ2-7 | TRBV11-2 | . | TRBD1
CASSLATGELFF | TGTGCCAGCAGCTTAGCTACCGGGGAGCTGTTTTTT | TRBJ2-2 | TRBV7-8 | . | .
CASRTGYGGNEQFF | TGTGCCAGTAGAACAGGCTACGGGGGCAATGAGCAGTTCTTC | TRBJ2-1 | TRBV19 | . | .
CASSGQGMYEQYF | TGCGCCAGCTCGGGACAGGGGATGTACGAGCAGTACTTC | TRBJ2-7 | TRBV5-1 | . | TRBD1
CASSLNGRRGNEQFF | TGTGCCAGCAGCTTGAACGGGAGGCGGGGTAATGAGCAGTTCTTC | TRBJ2-1 | TRBV5-8 | . | TRBD2
CASSEISSGGTEAFF | TGTGCCAGCAGTGAAATTTCGTCTGGGGGTACTGAAGCTTTCTTT | TRBJ1-1 | TRBV2 | few | .
CASSWNPNSEAFF | TGTGCCAGCAGCTGGAACCCTAACAGTGAAGCTTTCTTT | TRBJ1-1 | TRBV11-3 | . | .
CSAGRTGPNTGELFF | TGCAGCGCCGGACGCACAGGGCCGAACACCGGGGAGCTGTTTTTT | TRBJ2-2 | TRBV29-1 | . | .
CASRPMRDEQFF | TGTGCCAGCAGGCCGATGCGTGATGAGCAGTTCTTC | TRBJ2-1 | TRBV2 | . | .
CSARFLAEQFF | TGCAGTGCTAGATTTCTAGCGGAGCAGTTCTTC | TRBJ2-1 | TRBV20-1 | few | .
CASSSAGFSEKLFF | TGTGCCAGCAGCTCCGCGGGGTTTTCTGAAAAACTGTTTTTT | TRBJ1-4 | TRBV7-9 | . | .
CASSIVAGTRNTGELFF | TGTGCCAGTAGTATAGTGGCCGGGACTAGGAACACCGGGGAGCTGTTTTTT | TRBJ2-2 | TRBV19 | few | TRBD2
CASSVDSTASRSEQFF | TGTGCCAGCAGCGTAGACTCTACTGCTTCCCGTAGTGAGCAGTTCTTC | TRBJ2-1 | TRBV9 | . | .
CASSLIGGTGSTDTQYF | TGTGCCAGCAGCTTAATCGGGGGAACAGGGAGCACAGATACGCAGTATTTT | TRBJ2-3 | TRBV11-2 | . | .
CASSRNRENQPQHF | TGCGCCAGCAGCCGAAACAGGGAGAATCAGCCCCAGCATTTT | TRBJ1-5 | TRBV4-1 | . | .
CASSLIAGGRDEQYF | TGTGCCAGCAGCTTAATAGCGGGAGGACGAGACGAGCAGTACTTC | TRBJ2-7 | TRBV6-6 | . | TRBD2
CASIDQGGHTEAFF | TGTGCCAGTATCGACCAGGGAGGTCACACTGAAGCTTTCTTT | TRBJ1-1 | TRBV19 | . | .
CASSLFGGSRNEQFF | TGTGCCAGCAGCTTGTTCGGGGGTTCAAGGAATGAGCAGTTCTTC | TRBJ2-1 | TRBV5-8 | once | .
CASSAKGTGVTGELFF | TGCGCCAGCAGCGCCAAAGGGACAGGGGTCACCGGGGAGCTGTTTTTT | TRBJ2-2 | TRBV5-1 | . | TRBD1
CASTRGGANPSLYEQYF | TGTGCCAGCACCCGGGGAGGGGCCAACCCTTCCCTCTACGAGCAGTACTTC | TRBJ2-7 | TRBV27 | . | TRBD2
CASSLTGQGSYEQYF | TGTGCCAGCAGTTTAACGGGGCAGGGATCCTACGAGCAGTACTTC | TRBJ2-7 | TRBV27 | many | .
CAISESRREGHFF | TGTGCCATCAGTGAGTCGAGGCGGGAGGGCCATTTCTTC | TRBJ2-1 | TRBV10-3 | . | TRBD2
CASSLVPVGGDSYEQYF | TGTGCCAGCAGTTTAGTTCCAGTCGGCGGGGACTCCTACGAGCAGTACTTC | TRBJ2-7 | TRBV27 | . | .
CASSQEVFEETQYF | TGCGCCAGCAGCCAAGAGGTATTTGAAGAGACCCAGTACTTC | TRBJ2-5 | TRBV4-3 | . | .
CASSDARLAGLNEQFF | TGTGCCAGCAGTGATGCCCGACTAGCGGGGCTCAATGAGCAGTTCTTC | TRBJ2-1 | TRBV25-1 | once | TRBD2